Listed here are 24 T cell receptor beta chains from one sample, sequenced in a study of blood T cell repertoires in COVID-19. Data came from immunoSEQ multiplex PCR; TCRdb stores just in-frame clones and leaves some out. The table includes about 73,000 clones, about four fifths detected once. Sequenced: peripheral blood. These TCRs come from a woman aged 55 to 70 with acute or convalescent COVID-19.

V and J are TRBV5-3 and TRBJ1-3; weak D call: TRBD1 (6 bases). TRBV5-3 is assigned to the ORF class and has an uncertain function. Between the trimmed V and J ends, which lost 8 bases and 2 bases, there was a span of 26 bases. The CDR3 has 18 residues. CDR3 bases: TGTGCCAGTTCACCAATCCCTTCCCCGACAGGCGCTGGAAACACCATATATTTT. Translating gives CASSPIPSPTGAGNTIYF.

The chain joins TRBV12-3 or TRBV12-4 to TRBJ1-1; D is perhaps TRBD1 (5 bases). Trimming stripped 3 bases from V and 11 bases from J, with 13 bases between. CDR3 length: 12 residues. This CDR3 is CASSLGGYKAFF. DNA for the CDR3: TGTGCCAGCAGTTTGGGGGGGTACAAGGCTTTCTTT.

The chain is built from TRBV11-3 and TRBJ1-1; D unclear. V was shortened by 3 bases and J by 5 bases, with 13 bases between the two germline ends. The germline CDR1 and CDR2 sequences are SGHNT and YENEEA. This CDR3 spans 14 amino acids. The CDR3 sequence is CASSLRGERTEAFF. The DNA of the CDR3 is TGTGCCAGCAGCTTGAGAGGCGAGCGGACTGAAGCTTTCTTT.

The chain combines TRBV10-2 with TRBJ2-5; a possible D gene is TRBD2 (5 bases). V was pared by 4 bases and J by 5 bases, with 11 bases between. CDR3 length: 13 amino acids. Per the germline V gene, CDR1 is WSHSY and CDR2 is SAAADI. Here the CDR3 reads CASSVGEMETQYF. The CDR3 DNA is TGCGCCAGCAGTGTTGGGGAGATGGAGACCCAGTACTTC.

The CDR3 loop reads CASSLLQDGGAQETQYF. The DNA of the CDR3 is TGTGCCAGCAGCCTTCTCCAGGATGGGGGGGCCCAAGAGACCCAGTACTTC. V usage is TRBV3-1 (or the pseudogene TRBV3-2) and J usage is TRBJ2-5; maybe TRBD2 (7 bases). Per the germline V gene, CDR1 is LGHDT and CDR2 is YNNKEL (reference sequence). The CDR3 is 17 residues long. Trimming stripped 4 bases from V and 1 base from J, with 19 bases between.

This clone occurred a few times. The CDR3 reads CASSLTGPGNTIYF. In DNA, the CDR3 is TGTGCCAGCAGTTTAACAGGGCCTGGAAACACCATATATTTT. V and J are TRBV27 and TRBJ1-3, with a possible D match to TRBD1 (6 bases). The length of the CDR3 is 14 residues. Per germline, CDR1 MNHEY and CDR2 SMNVEV (reference sequence). Trimming took off 2 bases at V and 2 bases at J, with 7 bases between the two ends.

V usage is TRBV9 and J usage is TRBJ1-6, with a tentative D call TRBD1 (6 bases). CDR1 is SGDLS, CDR2 YYNGEE, per germline. V lost 4 bases to trimming and J lost 6 bases, with 11 bases between them. There are 14 residues in the CDR3. CDR3 DNA sequence: TGTGCCAGCAGCCCCCGACAGGCTAATTCACCCCTCCACTTT. Translation gives CASSPRQANSPLHF.

The gene calls are TRBV6-6 and TRBJ1-4; 10 bases agree with TRBD1. This CDR3 is built from 14 residues. Losses at the gene ends were 6 bases for V and 6 bases for J; bases not matched to a gene: 4. Germline V gene sequence: CDR1 MNHNY, CDR2 SVGAGI (reference sequence). CDR3: CASSRGQGDEKLFF. The CDR3 DNA follows: TGTGCCAGCAGCCGCGGACAGGGGGATGAAAAACTGTTTTTT.

The V call is TRBV5-6, the J call TRBJ1-2; 8 bases fit TRBD1. Germline values: CDR1 SGHDT, CDR2 YYEEEE. J lost 2 bases, V lost 1 base, and 4 bases had no gene match. The CDR3 covers 15 residues. The CDR3 nucleotides read TGTGCCAGCAGCTTGCCAGGGGGCCCCAACTATGGCTACACCTTC. Translated: CASSLPGGPNYGYTF.

The V gene is TRBV4-1, the J gene TRBJ2-1, with 11 bases aligning to TRBD2. The germline V gene encodes CDR1 MGHRA and CDR2 YSYEKL. V lost 3 bases to trimming and J lost 8 bases; unmatched junction nucleotides: 3. This CDR3 contains 14 residues. The CDR3 coding sequence is TGCGCCAGCAGCCACCCGACTAGCGGGGATGAGCAGTTCTTC. It specifies CASSHPTSGDEQFF.

This clone was seen a handful of times. The genes are TRBV9 and TRBJ1-6, with 8 nucleotides matching TRBD1. Germline V gene data show CDR1 as SGDLS and CDR2 as YYNGEE. The CDR3 length is 15 residues. The V segment lost 4 bases and the J segment 9 bases; nucleotides outside the gene matches: 9. CDR3 in amino acids: CASSYTDRVFSPLHF. CDR3 nucleotide sequence: TGTGCCAGCAGCTATACGGACAGGGTGTTTTCACCCCTCCACTTT.

The chain carries TRBV11-2 and TRBJ1-4, with 9 bases fitting TRBD1. Germline V lookup: CDR1 SGHAT, CDR2 FQNNGV. J lost 8 bases, V lost 2 bases, and 9 bases had no gene match. This CDR3 contains 16 residues. CDR3 residues: CASSLSRTGAREKLFF. CDR3 DNA sequence: TGTGCCAGCAGCTTATCCAGGACAGGGGCGAGGGAAAAACTGTTTTTT.

In this sample, this clone turned up once. V and J are TRBV6-4 and TRBJ2-7, with TRBD1 matching 7 bases. V lost 0 bases, J lost 2 bases, and 4 bases stayed unmatched. The CDR3 loop spans 15 amino acids. Germline lookup yields CDR1 MRHNA and CDR2 SNTAGT. Here the CDR3 reads CASSDSRDRTYEQYF. CDR3 in DNA: TGTGCCAGCAGTGACTCCCGGGACAGAACCTACGAGCAGTACTTC.

The chain carries TRBV5-4 and TRBJ1-1; TRBD1 is a possible D gene (5 bases). Germline loops: CDR1 SGHNT, CDR2 YYREEE (reference sequence). The CDR3 extends over 14 amino acids. Between the trimmed V and J ends, which lost 1 base and 4 bases, there was a span of 11 bases. The CDR3 is CASSLRQGGTEAFF. The CDR3 region has the DNA TGTGCCAGCAGCTTGCGTCAGGGAGGCACTGAAGCTTTCTTT.

This chain joins TRBV10-3 and TRBJ1-1; no clear D gene. V lost 4 bases, J lost 4 bases, and 13 bases lay in between. The germline CDR1 and CDR2 sequences are ENHRY and SYGVKD. The CDR3 has 14 amino acids. The CDR3 DNA follows: TGTGCCATCAGTGGAGGCGGATCCACCACTGAAGCTTTCTTT. Its translation: CAISGGGSTTEAFF.

This sequence joins TRBV3-1 (or the pseudogene TRBV3-2) and TRBJ1-1; 7 bases line up with TRBD1. The germline gives CDR1 LGHDT, CDR2 YNNKEL (reference sequence). CDR3 size: 16 residues. The trim removed 4 bases at V and 6 bases at J, leaving 14 bases unmatched. The CDR3 loop is CASSPRGQARRPEAFF. In DNA form, the CDR3 reads TGTGCCAGCAGCCCTCGAGGACAGGCGCGACGACCTGAAGCTTTCTTT.

The V call is TRBV7-6, the J call TRBJ2-3, with 9 bases matching TRBD2. There are 21 residues in the CDR3. V lost 2 bases, J lost 0 bases, and 18 bases stayed unmatched. Germline CDR1 SGHVS, CDR2 FNYEAQ. CDR3 coding DNA: TGTGCCAGCAGCTTAATGGCGGGGGGGTTCACCGGGTTAACTAGCACAGATACGCAGTATTTT. This encodes CASSLMAGGFTGLTSTDTQYF.

This chain uses TRBV28 with TRBJ2-2; 8 bases map to TRBD2. Germline V gene data show CDR1 as MDHEN and CDR2 as SYDVKM. The J segment lost 5 bases and the V segment lost 5 bases, leaving 22 bases of the junction unmatched. CDR3 size: 20 residues. CDR3 coding DNA: TGTGCCAGCAGTCTAGGACTAGCCTCAACCAAACAGGCCGAGACCGGGGAGCTGTTTTTT. It specifies CASSLGLASTKQAETGELFF.

The genes are TRBV7-2 and TRBJ2-6; no definite D call. This CDR3 is 16 amino acids long. Germline CDR1 reads SGHTA; CDR2 reads FQGNSA. Trimming took off 0 bases at V and 2 bases at J, with 8 bases between the two ends. CDR3 bases: TGTGCCAGCAGCTTAGCCTCGGCGGCTGGGGCCAACGTCCTGACTTTC. Translating it yields CASSLASAAGANVLTF.

This clone was detected once. The chain recombines TRBV3-1 (or the pseudogene TRBV3-2) with TRBJ2-7, with 7 positions matching TRBD2. With V trimmed by 4 bases and J by 2 bases, 8 bases remained unmatched. CDR1 is LGHDT, CDR2 YNNKEL, per germline (reference sequence). The CDR3 has 15 residues. The CDR3 reads CASSLLSGAPYEQYF. CDR3 nucleotide sequence: TGTGCCAGCAGCCTCCTCAGCGGGGCGCCCTACGAGCAGTACTTC.

The chain is built from TRBV19 and TRBJ2-3; TRBD2 matches 7 bases. Germline V gene sequence: CDR1 LNHDA, CDR2 SQIVND (reference sequence). The CDR3 is 16 residues long. V shed 3 bases and J 3 bases; nucleotides not matched to a gene: 9. In nucleotides, the CDR3 is TGTGCCAGTAGTATCGGGTACGGCGGGAGTACAGATACGCAGTATTTT. Amino acid sequence: CASSIGYGGSTDTQYF.

The V gene is TRBV16, the J gene TRBJ1-1, with 7 bases fitting TRBD1. The ends lost 1 base at V and 4 bases at J; junction bases unmatched: 15. The CDR3 has 18 residues. The germline V gene encodes CDR1 KGHSY and CDR2 FQNENV. In DNA, the CDR3 is TGTGCCAGCAGCCAATTACAGGGCTTAGCAGGGGGGTCCACTGAAGCTTTCTTT. Amino acid sequence: CASSQLQGLAGGSTEAFF.

The rearrangement links TRBV5-1 to TRBJ2-5; maybe TRBD2 (6 bases). Germline V gives CDR1 SGHRS, CDR2 YFSETQ. CDR3 size: 13 residues. The V and J ends lost 1 base and 4 bases respectively, with 8 bases between them. CDR3 nucleotide sequence: TGCGCCAGCAGCTTGTGGGGGGTAGAGACCCAGTACTTC. This gives the protein CASSLWGVETQYF.

In its sample, this clone was seen once. The CDR3 sequence is CASSSRTGGSYEQYF. CDR3 nucleotide sequence: TGTGCCAGCAGCTCGCGGACAGGGGGTTCCTACGAGCAGTACTTC. The rearrangement joins TRBV7-8 to TRBJ2-7, with 10 bases identical to TRBD1. With V trimmed by 4 bases and J by 1 base, 4 bases remained unmatched. The V gene's germline CDR1 is SGHVS and CDR2 FQNEAQ. This CDR3 is built from 15 residues.